This TCR beta chain stems from a study of shared clonotypes between healthy human individuals. The run depth of the assay was deep. Genomic DNA belonging to each subset was distributed in equal measure over several immunoSEQ plates. Clones were sequenced by immunoSEQ multiplex PCR, and TCRdb holds only the in-frame ones, with some missing. The data contain 490,000 or so clones, 60% to 85% of them singletons. CDR3 length: 14 residues. Per germline, CDR1 SGHTS and CDR2 YDEGEE. Trimming removed 5 bases from V and 3 bases from J, with 15 bases in between. A remark on this clone: A single base separates this from a much larger clone, so it may be a read error.

This chain uses TRBV5-8 with TRBJ2-7, with D possibly TRBD2 on 5 matching bases. Sequencing used PBMCs. This TCR derives from a woman between 35 and 50 years old in good health. Some clones in this sample may be carry-over from other donors' samples. CDR3 in amino acids: CASRLAPGLYEQYF. Here the CDR3 DNA reads TGTGCCAGCAGACTGGCGCCTGGACTCTACGAGCAGTACTTC.